A single sample is the source of the 2 T cell receptor beta chains below, sequenced in a study of blood T cell repertoires in COVID-19. Generated by immunoSEQ multiplex PCR, the TCRdb table keeps only in-frame clones and is missing some. This table has 120,000 or so clones, 85% appearing once. The source material was peripheral blood. These receptors were taken from a woman of 80 years or more with acute or convalescent COVID-19.

This chain links TRBV7-3 with TRBJ2-2; 11 nucleotides agree with TRBD2. Germline V lookup: CDR1 SGHTA, CDR2 FQGTGA. Trimming cost V 5 bases and J 2 bases; bases outside gene matches: 7. The CDR3 is 17 residues long. Here the CDR3 reads CASSQLAGEKNTGELFF. The DNA of the CDR3 is TGTGCCAGCAGCCAACTAGCGGGGGAAAAAAACACCGGGGAGCTGTTTTTT.

The rearrangement links TRBV6-6 to TRBJ1-1; D remains unclear. Germline assignment: CDR1 MNHNY and CDR2 SVGAGI (reference sequence). The germline V and J ends were trimmed by 2 bases and 2 bases, with 9 bases remaining between them. The CDR3 extends over 14 amino acids. The CDR3 sequence: CASSYGGHNTEAFF. The CDR3 bases are TGTGCCAGCAGTTACGGCGGGCACAACACTGAAGCTTTCTTT.